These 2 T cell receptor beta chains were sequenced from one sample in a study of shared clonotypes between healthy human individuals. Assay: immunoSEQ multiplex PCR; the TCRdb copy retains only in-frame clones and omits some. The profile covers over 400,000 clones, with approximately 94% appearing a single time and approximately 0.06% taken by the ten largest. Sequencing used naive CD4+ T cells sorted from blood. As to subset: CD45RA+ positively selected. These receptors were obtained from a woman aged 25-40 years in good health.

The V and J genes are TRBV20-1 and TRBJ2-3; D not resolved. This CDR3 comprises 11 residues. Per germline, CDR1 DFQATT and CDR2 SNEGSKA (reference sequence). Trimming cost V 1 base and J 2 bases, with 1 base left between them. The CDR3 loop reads CSARATDTQYF. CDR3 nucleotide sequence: TGCAGTGCTAGAGCCACAGATACGCAGTATTTT.

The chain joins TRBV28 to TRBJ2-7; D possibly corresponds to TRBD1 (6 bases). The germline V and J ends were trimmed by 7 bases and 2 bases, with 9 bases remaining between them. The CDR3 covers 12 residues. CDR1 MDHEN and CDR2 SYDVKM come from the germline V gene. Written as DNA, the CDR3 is TGTGCCAGCAATTACAGGGCCTACGAGCAGTACTTC. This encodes CASNYRAYEQYF.